The 15 T cell receptor beta chains reported below all come from one sample, sequenced in a study of blood T cell repertoires in COVID-19. Assay used: immunoSEQ multiplex PCR; TCRdb lists only in-frame clones, some missing. The table shows 80,000 to 90,000 clones, with around nine tenths occurring only once. Sequencing used peripheral blood. These TCRs come from a man aged 35 to 55 with acute or convalescent COVID-19.

The chain couples TRBV5-8 to TRBJ1-1; D gene unclear. The V end was cut by 0 bases, the J end by 0 bases, with 15 bases between. Per germline, CDR1 SGHTS and CDR2 YDEGEE. The CDR3 has 17 residues. The CDR3 sequence: CASSLVPLSVVNTEAFF. The CDR3 DNA reads TGTGCCAGCAGCTTGGTTCCGCTTTCGGTTGTGAACACTGAAGCTTTCTTT.

The CDR3 coding sequence is TGTGCCAGCAGCCCGGACACGGGACTGAGGCTGCAGTTCTTC. It specifies CASSPDTGLRLQFF. This chain links TRBV9 with TRBJ2-1, with a tentative D call TRBD2 (6 bases). The CDR3 extends over 14 amino acids. Trimming stripped 4 bases from V and 12 bases from J, with 20 bases between. CDR1 and CDR2 (germline): SGDLS, YYNGEE.

The chain combines TRBV6-5 with TRBJ1-6; D gene ambiguous. Germline loops: CDR1 MNHEY, CDR2 SVGAGI. The CDR3 is 15 residues long. V gave up 0 bases and J gave up 9 bases, with 12 bases separating them. CDR3 region: CASSYSFGEGSPLHF. CDR3 sequence (DNA): TGTGCCAGCAGTTACTCGTTTGGGGAGGGTTCACCCCTCCACTTT.

The chain recombines TRBV7-3 with TRBJ2-1, with D possibly matching TRBD1 (6 bases). This CDR3 contains 13 residues. Between the trimmed V and J ends, which lost 6 bases and 9 bases, there was a span of 15 bases. The germline gives CDR1 SGHTA, CDR2 FQGTGA. CDR3 DNA: TGTGCCAGCAGTCGCACAGGGTTAAGTGAGCAGTTCTTC. Protein: CASSRTGLSEQFF.

This clone was counted once. The chain has TRBV5-1 and TRBJ2-5; TRBD2 matches 8 bases. CDR1 is SGHRS, CDR2 YFSETQ, per germline. The V gene end was trimmed by 0 bases and the J gene end by 3 bases; junction bases not matched to a gene: 1. CDR3 size: 14 residues. The CDR3 loop is CASSLGAGEETQYF. DNA of the CDR3: TGCGCCAGCAGCTTGGGAGCGGGAGAAGAGACCCAGTACTTC.

The V call is TRBV3-1 (or the pseudogene TRBV3-2), the J call TRBJ1-2, with a weak D call TRBD1 (5 bases). Trimming pared 1 base from V and 4 bases from J, leaving 10 bases between. Germline V gene sequence: CDR1 LGHDT, CDR2 YNNKEL (reference sequence). The length of the CDR3 is 14 residues. DNA for the CDR3: TGTGCCAGCAGCCAAGTTCCCGACAGCTATGGCTACACCTTC. Amino acid sequence: CASSQVPDSYGYTF.

This chain links TRBV19 with TRBJ1-5, with D possibly matching TRBD1 (5 bases). V shed 8 bases and J shed 1 base, with 15 bases lying between them. This CDR3 has 15 amino acids. The germline gives CDR1 LNHDA, CDR2 SQIVND (reference sequence). The CDR3 is CASCSQGRSNQPQHF. CDR3 bases: TGTGCCAGTTGTTCGCAGGGTAGGAGCAATCAGCCCCAGCATTTT.

This rearrangement joins TRBV5-6 to TRBJ2-1; 7 positions match TRBD2. V lost 0 bases, J lost 2 bases, and 5 bases stayed unmatched. CDR1 SGHDT and CDR2 YYEEEE come from the germline V gene. The CDR3 is 16 residues long. The CDR3 sequence: CASSLEKRGAYNEQFF. The CDR3 region has the DNA TGTGCCAGCAGCTTGGAGAAGCGGGGCGCCTACAATGAGCAGTTCTTC. Based on the CDR3 plus reference TRBV5-6 and TRBJ2-1, the full variable domain is DAGVTQSPTHLIKTRGQQVTLRCSPKSGHDTVSWYQQALGQGPQFIFQYYEEEERQRGNFPDRFSGHQFPNYSSELNVNALLLGDSALYLCASSLEKRGAYNEQFFGPGTRLTVL.

V usage is TRBV2 and J usage is TRBJ2-3; the match to TRBD1 covers 8 bases. The CDR3 is made up of 14 amino acids. Germline CDR1 SNHLY, CDR2 FYNNEI. The V gene end was trimmed by 3 bases and the J gene end by 4 bases; junction bases not matched to a gene: 3. DNA for the CDR3: TGTGCCAGCAGTGAGTGGACAGGGCCAGATACGCAGTATTTT. Amino acids: CASSEWTGPDTQYF.

This sequence joins TRBV7-2 and TRBJ2-1; maybe TRBD2 (6 bases). Germline V gene data show CDR1 as SGHTA and CDR2 as FQGNSA. This CDR3 has 14 residues. V was pared by 1 base and J by 9 bases, with 13 bases between. The CDR3 DNA is TGTGCCAGCAGCTTAGGAGAGAAGGAGGGTGAGCAGTTCTTC. Translated, it gives CASSLGEKEGEQFF.

This sequence joins TRBV5-4 and TRBJ2-1; a weak D match, TRBD2 (5 bases). The CDR3 runs to 17 residues. The V gene's germline CDR1 is SGHNT and CDR2 YYREEE (reference sequence). V lost 4 bases and J lost 0, with 17 bases in between. The CDR3 loop is CASSRVFPGISYNEQFF. The CDR3 DNA reads TGTGCCAGCAGCCGAGTTTTCCCCGGGATCTCCTACAATGAGCAGTTCTTC.

The rearrangement links TRBV3-1 (or the pseudogene TRBV3-2) to TRBJ2-3; D may be TRBD1 (5 bases). From germline, CDR1 is LGHDT and CDR2 YNNKEL (reference sequence). V lost 0 bases, J lost 6 bases, and 19 bases lay in between. The CDR3 loop spans 17 amino acids. The CDR3, as DNA: TGTGCCAGCAGCCAAGAGCTTACCTGGGGATCAGGGGATACGCAGTATTTT. This translates into CASSQELTWGSGDTQYF.

V and J are TRBV6-5 and TRBJ1-6; 8 bases are a match to TRBD1. V lost 4 bases and J lost 7; bases outside the gene matches: 6. Per germline, CDR1 MNHEY and CDR2 SVGAGI. The CDR3 runs to 15 residues. The CDR3 region has the DNA TGTGCCAGCAGTTTTCTGGACAGGGAGAATTCACCCCTCCACTTT. Amino acids: CASSFLDRENSPLHF.

The V call is TRBV19, the J call TRBJ2-3; maybe TRBD2 (5 bases). Trimming removed 5 bases at V and 4 bases at J, with 10 bases between. The V gene's germline CDR1 is LNHDA and CDR2 SQIVND (reference sequence). CDR3 size: 13 residues. The DNA of the CDR3 is TGTGCCAGTAGTCCCTCGAGGGCAGATACGCAGTATTTT. Its protein product is CASSPSRADTQYF.

The rearrangement joins TRBV19 to TRBJ1-6, with D maybe TRBD1 (6 bases). V was shortened by 7 bases and J by 6 bases, with 19 bases between the two germline ends. This CDR3 contains 16 residues. The germline CDR1 and CDR2 sequences are LNHDA and SQIVND (reference sequence). The CDR3 DNA is TGTGCCAGTACCCCCCAGGCAGGGGCGCGTAATTCACCCCTCCACTTT. Translation gives CASTPQAGARNSPLHF.